This T cell receptor beta chain came from a study of identical twins. This clonotype was counted only a few times. V was cut by 7 bases and J by 5 bases, with 17 bases left in between. In germline, CDR1 is MDHEN, CDR2 SYDVKM. The CDR3 is 14 residues long. MiXCR, applied by TCRdb to the 5' RACE reads, yields one record per CDR3 protein. The sample shows about 490,000 distinct CDR3 sequences, over 12% of them seen only once. The same specimen was also included in a second study, on yellow fever vaccine responses in identical twins.

The chain employs TRBV28 and TRBJ2-5; D is possibly TRBD1 (7 bases). The source is a woman aged 18-29 years in good health. Sequencing was carried out using CD4+ T cells sorted from blood. CDR3 sequence: CASNVQGGRETQYF. Written as DNA, the CDR3 is TGTGCCAGCAACGTCCAGGGGGGTCGGGAGACCCAGTACTTC.